A single sample gave rise to the 15 T cell receptor beta chains below, sequenced in a study of cytomegalovirus exposure and HLA in healthy donors. PCR used 60 Vbeta primers and 13 Jbeta primers. The repertoire was sequenced with immunoSEQ multiplex PCR; TCRdb's copy has only in-frame clones and lacks some. The sample lists hundreds of thousands of clones, approximately 90% occurring once. The material sequenced was PBMCs. These receptors came from a young woman in good health and CMV-seronegative.

The chain combines TRBV19 with TRBJ2-7; possibly TRBD1 for D (6 bases). Per germline, CDR1 LNHDA and CDR2 SQIVND (reference sequence). The CDR3 consists of 12 residues. V was clipped by 8 bases and J by 0 bases, with 8 bases between them. The CDR3 DNA reads TGTGCCAGTCAGGGGATCTCCTACGAGCAGTACTTC. Translating gives CASQGISYEQYF.

The rearrangement uses TRBV4-1 and TRBJ2-7; 10 positions match TRBD2. Trimming took 1 base from V and 2 from J; bases not matched to a gene: 5. This CDR3 contains 16 residues. CDR1 MGHRA and CDR2 YSYEKL come from the germline V gene. CDR3 protein: CASSQGASGSPYEQYF. In DNA, the CDR3 is TGCGCCAGCAGCCAAGGAGCTAGCGGGAGTCCCTACGAGCAGTACTTC.

The table lists this clone with a few counts. The chain recombines TRBV5-4 with TRBJ2-3; 8 nucleotides line up with TRBD1. V was clipped by 4 bases and J by 4 bases; unmatched bases: 8. This CDR3 spans 15 amino acids. The germline gives CDR1 SGHNT, CDR2 YYREEE (reference sequence). CDR3 DNA: TGTGCCAGCAGCCCCGGACAGGGTGTTGCAGATACGCAGTATTTT. Its protein is CASSPGQGVADTQYF.

The chain is built from TRBV30 and TRBJ1-2; 7 nucleotides agree with TRBD1. Trimming removed 5 bases from V and 6 bases from J; junction bases left unmatched: 6. In germline, CDR1 is GTSNPN, CDR2 SVGIG (reference sequence). The CDR3 consists of 12 residues. Here the CDR3 DNA reads TGTGCCTGGGTGACAGGGCCAAATGGCTACACCTTC. Translating it yields CAWVTGPNGYTF. The full variable domain, in which reference TRBV30 and TRBJ1-2 provide the parts outside the CDR3, is SQTIHQWPATLVQPVGSPLSLECTVEGTSNPNLYWYRQAAGRGLQLLFYSVGIGQISSEVPQNLSASRPQDRQFILSSKKLLLSDSGFYLCAWVTGPNGYTFGSGTRLTVV.

This clone was counted between two and nine times. V is TRBV6-4 and J is TRBJ2-7; D might be TRBD2 (5 bases). Germline CDR1 and CDR2: MRHNA and SNTAGT. There are 14 residues in the CDR3. V lost 3 bases and J 3 bases, leaving 12 bases between the germline ends. The CDR3 bases are TGTGCCAGCAGTGAACGGGGAAATCACTACGAGCAGTACTTC. This translates into CASSERGNHYEQYF.

The rearrangement links TRBV2 to TRBJ2-6; D ambiguous. Trimming stripped 1 base from V and 0 bases from J, with 7 bases between. Germline CDR1 reads SNHLY; CDR2 reads FYNNEI. The CDR3 covers 16 residues. In DNA, the CDR3 is TGTGCCAGCAGTGAAGGCCTAAGCTCTGGGGCCAACGTCCTGACTTTC. Amino acid sequence: CASSEGLSSGANVLTF.

This rearrangement joins TRBV30 to TRBJ2-7; TRBD2 agrees at 8 bases. Looked up from germline, CDR1 is GTSNPN and CDR2 is SVGIG (reference sequence). CDR3 length: 14 residues. The V gene end was trimmed by 5 bases and the J gene end by 0 bases; junction bases not matched to a gene: 6. CDR3: CAWAGTRSSYEQYF. As DNA, the CDR3 is TGTGCCTGGGCCGGGACTAGGAGCTCCTACGAGCAGTACTTC.

Here the CDR3 DNA reads TGTGCCAGCAGCCCCCGAATTGGGGGGGGTAGCACAGATACGCAGTATTTT. As protein: CASSPRIGGGSTDTQYF. The chain joins TRBV7-2 to TRBJ2-3; TRBD2 aligns across 7 bases. J gave up 0 bases and V 5 bases, and 11 bases lay outside the gene matches. CDR3 length: 17 amino acids. The V gene's germline CDR1 is SGHTA and CDR2 FQGNSA. Based on the CDR3 plus reference TRBV7-2 and TRBJ2-3, the full variable domain is GAGVSQSPSNKVTEKGKDVELRCDPISGHTALYWYRQSLGQGLEFLIYFQGNSAPDKSGLPSDRFSAERTGGSVSTLTIQRTQQEDSAVYLCASSPRIGGGSTDTQYFGPGTRLTVL.

The CDR3 coding sequence is TGCGCCAGCAGCTTGGAAGGGAGTCCTGAAGCTTTCTTT. Translated: CASSLEGSPEAFF. This rearrangement joins TRBV5-1 to TRBJ1-1; the D is unclear. Looked up from germline, CDR1 is SGHRS and CDR2 is YFSETQ. Trimming left V 0 bases short and J 6 bases short, with 9 bases between. The CDR3 contains 13 residues.

V usage is TRBV5-1 and J usage is TRBJ1-5, with a weak D call TRBD1 (5 bases). Trimming took 4 bases from V and 2 from J, leaving 13 bases between them. The CDR3 runs to 15 residues. Per germline, CDR1 SGHRS and CDR2 YFSETQ. The CDR3 bases are TGCGCCAGCAGCCCGGGGGGGACTGGCAATCAGCCCCAGCATTTT. This translates into CASSPGGTGNQPQHF.

This clone was counted a single time. The rearrangement uses TRBV6-6 and TRBJ2-1; TRBD2 agrees at 7 bases. The CDR3 is 15 amino acids. Germline V gene sequence: CDR1 MNHNY, CDR2 SVGAGI (reference sequence). Trimming cost V 6 bases and J 6 bases; bases outside gene matches: 11. The chain's CDR3 is CASRTPGGPINEQFF. The DNA of the CDR3 is TGTGCCAGCAGAACACCGGGGGGACCTATCAATGAGCAGTTCTTC.

This sequence joins TRBV2 and TRBJ1-3; TRBD1 aligns across 7 bases. There are 15 residues in the CDR3. Trimming removed 6 bases from V and 4 bases from J; junction bases left unmatched: 9. Germline loops: CDR1 SNHLY, CDR2 FYNNEI. CDR3 DNA sequence: TGTGCCAGCAGCCGACAGGGTCTGAAAGGAAACACCATATATTTT. Translating gives CASSRQGLKGNTIYF.

V gene TRBV4-2 combines with J gene TRBJ1-1, with 7 bases matching TRBD1. Germline lookup yields CDR1 LGHNA and CDR2 YNFKEQ. This CDR3 has 12 amino acids. V gave up 4 bases and J gave up 7 bases; unmatched junction bases: 3. The CDR3 bases are TGTGCCAGCAGCCCTGACAGGGTTGAAGCTTTCTTT. The encoded protein is CASSPDRVEAFF.

This clone has more than one count but fewer than ten. This rearrangement joins TRBV6-5 to TRBJ1-2; no firm D call. Looked up from germline, CDR1 is MNHEY and CDR2 is SVGAGI. The CDR3 sequence is 12 residues long. Between the trimmed V and J ends, which lost 6 bases and 4 bases, there was a span of 9 bases. CDR3 coding DNA: TGTGCCAGCAGAACAGAAGTCTATGGCTACACCTTC. Its translation is CASRTEVYGYTF.

This rearrangement joins TRBV11-2 to TRBJ2-7; 8 bases are a match to TRBD2. Per the germline V gene, CDR1 is SGHAT and CDR2 is FQNNGV. The length of the CDR3 is 15 residues. The ends lost 5 bases at V and 0 bases at J; junction bases unmatched: 6. In DNA, the CDR3 is TGTGCCAGCAGCCCGACTAGCGCCTACTCCTACGAGCAGTACTTC. Translation: CASSPTSAYSYEQYF.